A single TCR beta chain is shown here with its context. Antigen unknown. This entry is derived from a study of blood T cells in healthy people across ages. Study findings and constraints: Naive T cell percentage strongly correlated with TCR beta diversity.

Every donor provided 9.5 to 10 milliliters of peripheral blood. At least 7 million PBMCs were isolated per sample. The germline CDR1 and CDR2 sequences are SEHNR and FQNEAQ (reference sequence). CDR3 size: 15 residues. V gave up 5 bases and J gave up 2 bases; unmatched junction bases: 8. Then a second PCR, running roughly 7 to 11 cycles, was carried out with a sample-barcoded 5' primer and a J-beta primer mix. A 12-random-nucleotide template-switch adaptor tagged each cDNA molecule. TCRdb reprocessed the 5' RACE reads with MiXCR, giving one entry per CDR3 protein. The sample yields roughly 790,000 distinct CDR3 sequences, about 40% seen once.

The TCR comes from a woman aged 60 to 75 in good health. The chain uses TRBV7-9 and TRBJ1-2, with 7 bases aligning to TRBD1. Source material: blood. CDR3 nucleotide sequence: TGTGCCAGCAGCCCCATGGGACAGCCAAACTATGGCTACACCTTC. Its protein product is CASSPMGQPNYGYTF.